This T cell receptor beta chain was sequenced in a study of CD8 T cells in Susac syndrome. An amount of RNA that ranged from roughly 0.45 to 1 ug was reverse transcribed with random hexamers. Across 54 Vbeta and 13 Jbeta, TCR beta CDR3 was amplified with immunoSEQ multiplex PCR. One entry per CDR3 protein results from TCRdb running MiXCR on the immunoSEQ multiplex PCR reads. The data contain about 110,000 distinct CDR3 sequences, around 94% of them seen just once; the ten biggest clones take up about 0.41%. FACS was used to enrich TEMRA cells, whereas the CD8+ and CD4+ T cells were obtained by negative isolation. This CDR3 is 13 amino acids long. Germline V gene lookup returns CDR1 MDHEN and CDR2 SYDVKM. V was pared by 10 bases and J by 2 bases, with 14 bases between.

This TCR was recovered from a human donor with Susac syndrome. The gene calls are TRBV28 and TRBJ2-5; TRBD1 or TRBD2 may be the D gene (5 bases each). Sequenced input: CD8+ T cells from PBMCs. CDR3 residues: CATGPTIQETQYF. CDR3 in DNA: TGTGCCACGGGACCGACCATTCAAGAGACCCAGTACTTC. Drawing the rest from reference TRBV28 and TRBJ2-5, the complete variable domain is DVKVTQSSRYLVKRTGEKVFLECVQDMDHENMFWYRQDPGLGLRLIYFSYDVKMKEKGDIPEGYSVSREKKERFSLILESASTNQTSMYLCATGPTIQETQYFGPGTRLLVL.